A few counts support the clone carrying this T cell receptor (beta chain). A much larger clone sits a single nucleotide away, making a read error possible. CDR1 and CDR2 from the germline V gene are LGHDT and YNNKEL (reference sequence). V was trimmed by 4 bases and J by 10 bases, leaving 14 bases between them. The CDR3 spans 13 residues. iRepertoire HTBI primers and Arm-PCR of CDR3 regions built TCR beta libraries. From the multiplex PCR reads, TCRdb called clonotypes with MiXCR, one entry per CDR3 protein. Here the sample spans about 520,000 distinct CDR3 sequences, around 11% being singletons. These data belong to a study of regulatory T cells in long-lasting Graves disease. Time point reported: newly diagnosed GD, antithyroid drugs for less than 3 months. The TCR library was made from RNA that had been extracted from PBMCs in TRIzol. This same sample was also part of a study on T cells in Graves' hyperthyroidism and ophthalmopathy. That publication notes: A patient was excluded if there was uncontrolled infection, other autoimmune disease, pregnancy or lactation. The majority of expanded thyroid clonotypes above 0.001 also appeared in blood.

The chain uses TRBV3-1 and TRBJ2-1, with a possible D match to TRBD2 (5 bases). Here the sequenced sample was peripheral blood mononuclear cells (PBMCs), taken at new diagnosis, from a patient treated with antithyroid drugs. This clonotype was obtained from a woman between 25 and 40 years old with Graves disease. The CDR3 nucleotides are TGTGCCAGCAGCCCAGTACGGGGATACGAGCAGTTCTTC. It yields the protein CASSPVRGYEQFF.